Shown below are 14 T cell receptor beta chains from a single sample sequenced in a study of T cells in Graves' hyperthyroidism and ophthalmopathy. RNA transcripts were the template for amplifying TCR beta CDR3 regions. TCR CDR3 regions were first amplified by RT-PCR with HTBI primers. TCRdb recomputed calls from the multiplex PCR reads with MiXCR, one row per CDR3 protein. Of about 520,000 distinct CDR3 sequences listed, roughly 25% are singletons. Material for sequencing was blood. The receptor set was obtained from a woman between 25 and 40 years old with Graves' ophthalmopathy.

This clonotype was found a few times. The rearrangement links TRBV3-1 to TRBJ1-5, with TRBD1 as a possible D gene (6 bases). Between the trimmed V and J ends, which lost 1 base and 9 bases, there was a span of 16 bases. Germline CDR1 reads LGHDT; CDR2 reads YNNKEL (reference sequence). The CDR3 length is 15 residues. Here the CDR3 DNA reads TGTGCCAGCAGCCAAGGTTCGGACAGCCGATTGCCCCAGCATTTT. This sequence encodes CASSQGSDSRLPQHF.

This clonotype was counted at least ten times. V usage is TRBV18 and J usage is TRBJ1-1, with 9 nucleotides matching TRBD1. V was pared by 8 bases and J by 8 bases, with 6 bases of the junction left unmatched. This CDR3 comprises 12 residues. CDR1 KGHSH and CDR2 LQKENI come from the germline V gene. The CDR3 region is CASSLQGAEAFF. The CDR3 DNA sequence: TGTGCCAGCAGCCTACAGGGGGCAGAAGCTTTCTTT.

This clonotype was seen ten or more times. V gene TRBV27 combines with J gene TRBJ2-7; either TRBD1 or TRBD2 may supply D (5 bases each). The CDR3 consists of 15 residues. Germline V gene lookup returns CDR1 MNHEY and CDR2 SMNVEV (reference sequence). Deletions cut 0 bases from V and 2 bases from J, with 11 bases between. CDR3 region: CASSLSGTNTYEQYF. In nucleotides, the CDR3 is TGTGCCAGCAGTTTATCAGGGACCAATACCTACGAGCAGTACTTC.

As to this clonotype: This likely comes from a read error, as the CDR3 has no conserved phenylalanine or tryptophan at its end. The CDR3 coding sequence is TGCAGCGTGAGTCAATCGACAGGGAATGGCTACACCGTC. This codes for CSVSQSTGNGYTV. The chain has TRBV29-1 and TRBJ1-2; 7 positions agree with TRBD1. V was pared by 6 bases and J by 6 bases, with 10 bases of the junction left unmatched. CDR3 length: 13 residues. Germline V gives CDR1 SQVTM, CDR2 ANQGSEA.

This clonotype was seen repeatedly, ten times or more. V and J are TRBV10-3 and TRBJ2-7; unclear D gene. The CDR3 sequence is 14 residues long. V was shortened by 4 bases and J by 0 bases, with 10 bases between the two germline ends. Germline V CDR1 and CDR2: ENHRY, SYGVKD. The CDR3 bases are TGTGCCATCAGTGGGGCATCGAGCTCCTACGAGCAGTACTTC. Translated, it gives CAISGASSSYEQYF.

Notes on this clonotype: Because it lacks the conserved phenylalanine or tryptophan at the end, this CDR3 is likely a read error. The chain combines TRBV2 with TRBJ1-1; 9 bases agree with TRBD1. The CDR3 contains 12 residues. The germline CDR1 and CDR2 sequences are SNHLY and FYNNEI. CDR3 DNA: TGTGCCTGCAGTGGGACAGGGACTGAAGCTTTCGTT. This sequence encodes CACSGTGTEAFV.

At least ten counts were recorded for this clonotype. The V gene is TRBV12-3 or TRBV12-4, the J gene TRBJ1-1, with 9 bases lining up with TRBD1. V lost 7 bases and J lost 4; bases outside the gene matches: 7. The CDR3 runs to 14 residues. The chain's CDR3 is CASNPGQGTTEAFF. In DNA form, the CDR3 reads TGTGCCAGCAACCCGGGACAGGGTACCACTGAAGCTTTCTTT.

This clonotype was detected a few times. The CDR3 spells CASSEQDYYQPQHF. CDR3 bases: TGTGCCAGCAGTGAACAGGACTATTATCAGCCCCAGCATTTT. J is TRBJ1-5 and V is TRBV6-1, with D hard to call. From germline, CDR1 is MNHNS and CDR2 SASEGT. The CDR3 loop spans 14 amino acids. V dropped 2 bases and J dropped 5 bases, with 10 bases sitting between them.

In its sample, this clonotype was seen many times. The J gene is TRBJ2-7, the V gene TRBV6-5; D is unresolved. The V end lost 7 bases, the J end lost 4 bases, and 17 bases lay between the germline ends. The CDR3 sequence is 14 residues long. The germline CDR1 and CDR2 sequences are MNHEY and SVGAGI. The CDR3: CASNPAGTSYEQYF. In DNA, the CDR3 is TGTGCCAGCAACCCGGCAGGTACGTCTTACGAGCAGTACTTC.

The count of this clonotype is one. The J gene is TRBJ1-2, the V gene TRBV9; D unclear. V dropped 0 bases and J dropped 0 bases, with 9 bases sitting between them. In germline, CDR1 is SGDLS, CDR2 YYNGEE. The CDR3 has 15 amino acids. The CDR3 region is CASSVGAVSNYGYTF. CDR3 DNA sequence: TGTGCCAGCAGCGTAGGGGCAGTATCTAACTATGGCTACACCTTC. The full variable domain, rest sourced from reference TRBV9 and TRBJ1-2, is DSGVTQTPKHLITATGQRVTLRCSPRSGDLSVYWYQQSLDQGLQFLIQYYNGEERAKGNILERFSAQQFPDLHSELNLSSLELGDSALYFCASSVGAVSNYGYTFGSGTRLTVV.

This clonotype showed up many times. The gene calls are TRBV6-1 and TRBJ2-5; D uncertain. This CDR3 has 11 amino acids. V was pared by 7 bases and J by 5 bases, with 8 bases between. Germline values: CDR1 MNHNS, CDR2 SASEGT. The CDR3 is CASKLRETQYF. The CDR3 DNA is TGTGCCAGCAAACTTCGGGAGACCCAGTACTTC.

In this sample, this clonotype turned up many times. This chain joins TRBV20-1 and TRBJ2-7; possibly TRBD2 for D (5 bases). The CDR3 spans 12 residues. Germline lookup yields CDR1 DFQATT and CDR2 SNEGSKA (reference sequence). Trimming cost V 4 bases and J 3 bases, with 10 bases left between them. The CDR3 sequence: CSANGVYYEQYF. The CDR3 DNA sequence: TGCAGTGCTAACGGGGTGTACTACGAGCAGTACTTC.

Ten or more counts support this clonotype. The J gene is TRBJ1-5, the V gene TRBV7-8; no firm D call. CDR3 size: 18 residues. Between the trimmed V and J ends, which lost 5 bases and 3 bases, there was a span of 23 bases. The germline V gene has CDR1 SGHVS and CDR2 FQNEAQ. CDR3 amino acids: CASSHRKPRDGINQPQHF. The CDR3 nucleotides are TGTGCCAGCAGCCACCGAAAACCAAGAGACGGAATCAATCAGCCCCAGCATTTT. The full variable domain, completed using reference TRBV7-8 and TRBJ1-5, is GAGVSQSPRYKVAKRGQDVALRCDPISGHVSLFWYQQALGQGPEFLTYFQNEAQLDKSGLPSDRFFAERPEGSVSTLKIQRTQQEDSAVYLCASSHRKPRDGINQPQHFGDGTRLSIL.

Ten or more counts support this clonotype. The chain uses TRBV29-1 and TRBJ2-7; the D is unclear. The ends were cut back, 7 bases at V and 1 base at J, with 11 bases in the middle. CDR3 length equals 12 residues. The V gene's germline CDR1 is SQVTM and CDR2 ANQGSEA. CDR3 protein: CSGTTGSYEQYF. The CDR3 DNA sequence: TGCAGCGGAACGACCGGTTCCTACGAGCAGTACTTC.